The source of this T cell receptor beta chain is a study of CD8+ T cells in alopecia areata (dated 2018 in TCRdb). Describing the broader study: The treated patients, all with moderate-to-severe alopecia areata, were enrolled in an open-label pilot trial of oral tofacitinib given at 5 to 10 mg twice daily. Patients received tofacitinib for 6 to 18 months and were then followed off drug for 6 months to check for delayed response and recurrence. For the treated patients, the SALT score, which quantifies what percentage of scalp surface area is affected, served as the measure of disease severity. To study T cell clonal expansion in alopecia areata, the researchers applied high-throughput TCRbeta sequencing to both the C3H/HeJ mouse model and human patients. On the human side, TCRbeta sequencing was run on scalp tissue and on sorted CD4+ and CD8+ peripheral blood T cells from healthy controls and from alopecia areata patients with either patchy or totalis/universalis disease. Biopsies were taken from tofacitinib-treated patients at baseline and again at 4 and 24 weeks into treatment, and several of those patients also had a later scalp biopsy. Clonality in the scalp was compared among normal scalp (n=4), patchy alopecia areata scalp (n=8), and alopecia totalis/universalis scalp (n=8). The RNA source kit depended on sample type: the PAXgene miRNA kit for fixed scalp, the miRNeasy kit for PBMCs, and the RNeasy kit for mouse skin. TCRbeta CDR3 regions were amplified by immunoSEQ multiplex PCR using 35 Vbeta forward and 13 Jbeta reverse primers.

Library preparation employed the immunoSEQ multiplex PCR assay. For TCR sequencing, RNA was extracted from every sample and reverse transcribed into cDNA to serve as template. SuperScript III was used to make first-strand cDNA, primed with a 2:1 mix of oligo-dT and random hexamers. A synthetic immune receptor repertoire was used to measure amplification bias, and any remaining bias was corrected computationally. The authors' pipeline ran thus. Raw reads were preprocessed to remove errors, and CDR3 was defined by IMGT conventions from the conserved cysteine to phenylalanine. Clonality was calculated as 1 minus Shannon entropy normalized by log2 of the number of productive unique TCRs. Whether scalp clones were CD4 or CD8 was inferred by matching scalp TCRbeta sequences against CD4 and CD8 repertoires sorted from blood. TCRdb holds this immuneACCESS table with in-frame rearrangements only. Some clones are missing; in checked studies, unresolved V genes explain under half, and the rest has no known cause. V and J calls and clone size come straight from that table; D and trimming were deduced from the DNA. For this sample there are some 190,000 clones; 60% appear just once. The top ten clones comprise approximately 1% of the sample.

The sample's time point, from its label and the paper: around 26 weeks on oral tofacitinib. The sample's treatment or condition, from its label and the paper: oral pan-JAK inhibitor, 5-10 mg twice daily. From alopecia areata patients, peripheral blood was collected along with lesional scalp punch biopsies. PBMCs were isolated by density centrifugation and stained for CD3, CD4 and CD8, and CD4+ and CD8+ T cells were sorted on a FACSAria. The germline V gene gives CDR1 as SNHLY and CDR2 as FYNNEI. Spanning cysteine to phenylalanine, the CDR3 consists of 16 amino acids. The DNA shown is the 48-base CDR3, in frame from base 1. Trimming removed 3 bases from V and 4 bases from J; the gene matches leave 5 bases unexplained. On this clone itself: The antigen it recognizes is unknown. No much larger clone exists at a distance of one base, and base qualities are not known.

Broad study findings and their caveats: Unlike mouse skin, which is dominated by gammadelta T cells, normal human skin has resident alphabeta T cells that are also sequenced, and this complicates analysis of the scalp TCR repertoire. With tofacitinib, both scalp clonality and the number of expanded CD8+ clones among the top 100 scalp clones went down significantly. Shared TCR sequences between patients were less evident than in mice, which may be partly attributable to HLA diversity in the patient population. Because the treated cohort was small and had just a single nonresponder, larger studies are needed to establish links between baseline CD8+ expansion and response. Lesional scalp, especially in alopecia totalis/universalis, showed higher clonality and more expanded CD8+ clones than normal scalp, suggesting antigenic drive. Many expanded lesional clones persisted in scalp and blood during tofacitinib treatment, which may partly explain relapse after stopping treatment.

This chain joins TRBV2 to TRBJ2-1, with TRBD2 identical over 11 junction bases. Sequencing was performed on CD4+ T cells sorted from blood, taken at week 24, from a patient treated with tofacitinib. The receptor was derived from a human donor with alopecia areata. The CDR3 sequence is CASSDSGGAQYNEQFF. The nucleotide sequence is TGTGCCAGCAGTGATAGCGGGGGGGCCCAATACAATGAGCAGTTCTTC.